Listed below are T cell receptor beta chains from one sample, sequenced in a study of shared clonotypes between healthy human individuals. TCRdb's copy holds only in-frame clones and misses some; the assay was immunoSEQ multiplex PCR. The sample lists about 670,000 clones, approximately 75% occurring once. The sample was memory CD4+ T cells sorted from blood. Source of these receptors: a woman aged 30 to 39 in good health. The CDR3 runs from the conserved cysteine through the conserved F or W. Fields, in order: V gene, D gene, J gene, clone size, CDR3 DNA, CDR3 protein. D genes are given only for firm matches. Not all rows give a size; the values are once, few, many and, for expanded clones, a class.

v_gene: TRBV7-3
d_gene: .
j_gene: TRBJ2-7
abundance: .
CDR3nt: TGTGCCAGCAGCTTAGAGTACGCAGCTAGCTCCTACGAGCAGTACTTC
CDR3aa: CASSLEYAASSYEQYF

v_gene: TRBV2
d_gene: .
j_gene: TRBJ2-2
abundance: .
CDR3nt: TGTGCCACCTCCCTAGTCGCTAGCGAGGTCGGGGAGCTGTTTTTT
CDR3aa: CATSLVASEVGELFF

v_gene: TRBV2
d_gene: .
j_gene: TRBJ2-7
abundance: .
CDR3nt: TGTGCCAGCAGTGGGCAGCGCGAGCAGTACTTC
CDR3aa: CASSGQREQYF

v_gene: TRBV6-1
d_gene: TRBD1
j_gene: TRBJ2-7
abundance: .
CDR3nt: TGTGCCAGCAGTGAAGGATTCCGGGACAGCTACGAGCAGTACTTC
CDR3aa: CASSEGFRDSYEQYF

v_gene: TRBV6-1
d_gene: .
j_gene: TRBJ2-5
abundance: .
CDR3nt: TGTGCCAGCAAATTGAGACAAGAGACCCAGTACTTC
CDR3aa: CASKLRQETQYF

v_gene: TRBV4-1
d_gene: TRBD2
j_gene: TRBJ2-1
abundance: .
CDR3nt: TGCGCCAGCAGCCAAGATCGAGGCGGGGAGGGCCCCTACAATGAGCAGTTCTTC
CDR3aa: CASSQDRGGEGPYNEQFF

v_gene: TRBV18
d_gene: TRBD1
j_gene: TRBJ1-2
abundance: .
CDR3nt: TGTGCCAGCTCACGAGGGACAGGAGGAGATGGCTACACCTTC
CDR3aa: CASSRGTGGDGYTF

v_gene: TRBV19
d_gene: .
j_gene: TRBJ2-5
abundance: few
CDR3nt: TGTGCCAGTAGTCCCCAGGGCCCGCTCGGGGAGACCCAGTACTTC
CDR3aa: CASSPQGPLGETQYF

v_gene: TRBV5-1
d_gene: .
j_gene: TRBJ1-1
abundance: .
CDR3nt: TGCGCCAGCAGCCTCGTACCTACGGGGGGCGGCACTGAAGCTTTCTTT
CDR3aa: CASSLVPTGGGTEAFF

v_gene: TRBV6-1
d_gene: .
j_gene: TRBJ2-7
abundance: .
CDR3nt: TGTGCCAGCAGTGAATGGGGGGCATCCTACGAGCAGTACTTC
CDR3aa: CASSEWGASYEQYF

v_gene: TRBV5-1
d_gene: TRBD2
j_gene: TRBJ2-5
abundance: .
CDR3nt: TGCGCCAGCAGCTCTAGCGGGGTAGAGACCCAGTACTTC
CDR3aa: CASSSSGVETQYF

v_gene: TRBV6-1
d_gene: TRBD1
j_gene: TRBJ1-1
abundance: .
CDR3nt: TGTGCCAGCAGTGGTGAGACAGGGGGCGTGAGCACTGAAGCTTTCTTT
CDR3aa: CASSGETGGVSTEAFF

v_gene: TRBV28
d_gene: .
j_gene: TRBJ1-4
abundance: .
CDR3nt: TGTGCCAGCAGGCAACAGGGTTTCCCAACTAATGAAAAACTGTTTTTT
CDR3aa: CASRQQGFPTNEKLFF

v_gene: TRBV7-9
d_gene: .
j_gene: TRBJ1-2
abundance: .
CDR3nt: TGTGCCAGCAGCTCACCTGCGACGGGGCGCGACTATGGCTACACCTTC
CDR3aa: CASSSPATGRDYGYTF

v_gene: TRBV10-3
d_gene: TRBD1
j_gene: TRBJ2-5
abundance: many
CDR3nt: TGTGCCATCAGTGGGAGGGACAGGGGGGAGACCCAGTACTTC
CDR3aa: CAISGRDRGETQYF

v_gene: TRBV5-1
d_gene: .
j_gene: TRBJ2-2
abundance: .
CDR3nt: TGCGCCAGCAATAGGGGCGACACCGGGGAGCTGTTTTTT
CDR3aa: CASNRGDTGELFF

v_gene: TRBV13
d_gene: .
j_gene: TRBJ2-7
abundance: few
CDR3nt: TGTGCCAGCAGCTTAAATCGGGCCGAGCAGTACTTC
CDR3aa: CASSLNRAEQYF

v_gene: TRBV25-1
d_gene: TRBD1
j_gene: TRBJ2-7
abundance: .
CDR3nt: TGTGCCAGCAGTGGGGGACAGGGGGGCACCTACGAGCAGTACTTC
CDR3aa: CASSGGQGGTYEQYF

v_gene: TRBV7-9
d_gene: .
j_gene: TRBJ2-1
abundance: few
CDR3nt: TGTGCCAGCAGCTTAGGGACCGTTCCGGATGAGCAGTTCTTC
CDR3aa: CASSLGTVPDEQFF

v_gene: TRBV28
d_gene: .
j_gene: TRBJ2-7
abundance: .
CDR3nt: TGTGCCAGCGGCAGGGCCCCCTACGAGCAGTACTTC
CDR3aa: CASGRAPYEQYF

v_gene: TRBV6-6
d_gene: .
j_gene: TRBJ1-2
abundance: .
CDR3nt: TGTGCCAGCAGTGGATCTACGGTCTTGAAGGGCTACACCTTC
CDR3aa: CASSGSTVLKGYTF

v_gene: TRBV28
d_gene: TRBD1
j_gene: TRBJ1-2
abundance: .
CDR3nt: TGTGCCAGCAGTGACGCTACAGGGGTCTACGGCTACACCTTC
CDR3aa: CASSDATGVYGYTF